Reported below is one TCR beta chain. In the original processing: ImmunoSEQ only sent back junction sequences with no quality scores, so filtering was done differently. Repertoires were generated with immunoSEQ multiplex PCR, while TCRdb's copy carries only in-frame clones and drops some. That table is the source of V, J and clone size, and D and trimming were worked out from the DNA. The sample has millions of clones; approximately 93% are singletons. This specimen belongs to a study of shared clonotypes between healthy human individuals. Germline trimming cut 5 bases from V and 7 bases from J; bases unmatched to any gene: 11. CDR1 MDHEN and CDR2 SYDVKM come from the germline V gene. The length of the CDR3 is 15 residues.

This TCR was sampled from a man aged 18 to 35 in good health. Some clones in this sample may be carry-over from other donors' samples. The rearrangement links TRBV28 to TRBJ2-5; TRBD1 matches 9 bases. Specimen: naive CD4+ T cells from PBMCs. The subset denotes: CD45RA+ positively selected. The CDR3 nucleotides are TGTGCCAGCAGTCTGCGGACAGGGGTTGTGGTGACCCAGTACTTC. It specifies CASSLRTGVVVTQYF.